Reported below is one T cell receptor beta chain. The antigen remains undetermined. Terminally differentiated effector memory CD45RA+ cells were excluded from the naive CD8 cells, which were CD45RO-negative and positively selected for CCR7. The data belong to a study of shared clonotypes between healthy human individuals. For the study at large: Per-donor plates numbered three CD4 naive, three CD4 memory, two CD8 naive and one CD8 memory.

The germline V gene has CDR1 SQVTM and CDR2 ANQGSEA. CDR3 length: 13 amino acids. The junction had 4 bases not matched to a gene; V was cut back by 4 bases and J by 7 bases. Regarding the study as a whole: Compared with memory subsets, naive subsets generally had larger estimated richness.

In the study's own analysis: Sequence data from immunoSEQ were junction-only and lacked quality scores; consequently, filtering differed. Here immunoSEQ multiplex PCR was the method, and the copy in TCRdb shows in-frame clones only, minus some. V, J and clone size are taken as reported in that table, and D and trimming were inferred from the DNA itself. There are fewer than 700,000 clones in the sample; around 95% occur only once, and around 0.11% lies in the top ten. This TCR was recovered from a woman aged 25 to 45 in good health. This sequence joins TRBV29-1 and TRBJ2-7, with 13 bases fitting TRBD2. Specimen: naive CD8+ T cells sorted from blood. The CDR3 loop reads CSVAGTSGIEQYF. The CDR3 DNA sequence: TGCAGCGTTGCGGGGACTAGCGGGATTGAGCAGTACTTC.